Below, 17 T cell receptor beta chains from the same sample are listed, as sequenced in a study of Tregs in tolerant kidney transplant recipients. TCRdb's table, derived via immunoSEQ multiplex PCR, lists solely in-frame clones and lacks some. The sample yields some 110,000 clones, around nine tenths seen once. The sample consisted of CD4+ T cells from blood. These receptors were taken from a human donor in good health.

V usage is TRBV5-1 and J usage is TRBJ2-7; 8 positions agree with TRBD2. V shed 0 bases, J shed 3 bases, and the junction held 8 bases outside the gene matches. Per germline, CDR1 SGHRS and CDR2 YFSETQ. The CDR3 loop spans 16 amino acids. In DNA, the CDR3 is TGCGCCAGCAGCTTGGCCGGGAGCGGGGGAGACTACGAGCAGTACTTC. The encoded protein is CASSLAGSGGDYEQYF.

The chain employs TRBV6-1 and TRBJ2-1; D possibly uses TRBD1 or TRBD2 (6 bases each). Per germline, CDR1 MNHNS and CDR2 SASEGT. The CDR3 consists of 12 residues. V dropped 7 bases and J dropped 10 bases, with 14 bases sitting between them. CDR3 sequence: CASTRGGQEQFF. CDR3 sequence (DNA): TGTGCCAGCACACGAGGGGGGCAGGAGCAGTTCTTC.

The chain employs TRBV29-1 and TRBJ1-1; no firm D call. Germline CDR1 is SQVTM and CDR2 is ANQGSEA. The length of the CDR3 is 14 residues. Trimming took off 5 bases at V and 0 bases at J, with 13 bases between the two ends. CDR3 residues: CSVSVDTLNTEAFF. CDR3 DNA: TGCAGCGTTTCAGTCGACACCCTGAACACTGAAGCTTTCTTT.

This sequence joins TRBV19 and TRBJ1-5; D is perhaps TRBD1 (5 bases). This CDR3 spans 14 amino acids. Germline V gene lookup returns CDR1 LNHDA and CDR2 SQIVND (reference sequence). Trimming took 7 bases from V and 4 from J, leaving 14 bases between them. The CDR3 loop reads CASIPRGINQPQHF. The CDR3 DNA sequence: TGTGCCAGTATCCCCCGGGGGATTAATCAGCCCCAGCATTTT.

The chain combines TRBV19 with TRBJ1-3; TRBD1 matches 7 bases. The CDR3 totals 14 residues. With 3 bases clipped from V and 3 bases from J, the junction kept 2 bases outside the gene matches. Germline CDR1 LNHDA, CDR2 SQIVND (reference sequence). In DNA, the CDR3 is TGTGCCAGTAGTATGGACAGGCTTGGAAACACCATATATTTT. This codes for CASSMDRLGNTIYF.

The rearrangement joins TRBV6-5 to TRBJ2-7; 10 bases are a match to TRBD2. J gave up 3 bases and V 6 bases, and 8 bases lay outside the gene matches. There are 15 residues in the CDR3. Germline V gene data show CDR1 as MNHEY and CDR2 as SVGAGI. CDR3 in DNA: TGTGCCAGCAGACCCAGCGGGAGGGCCGACTACGAGCAGTACTTC. It yields the protein CASRPSGRADYEQYF.

The chain is built from TRBV18 and TRBJ1-1, with D unresolved. In germline, CDR1 is KGHSH, CDR2 LQKENI. Trimming removed 4 bases at V and 6 bases at J, with 9 bases between. This CDR3 comprises 12 residues. For the CDR3, the DNA is TGTGCCAGCTCACAGGGTAACGCTGAAGCTTTCTTT. Encoded protein: CASSQGNAEAFF.

The rearrangement joins TRBV6-5 to TRBJ1-3; D uncertain. From germline, CDR1 is MNHEY and CDR2 SVGAGI. The CDR3 sequence is 15 residues long. V shed 2 bases and J shed 4 bases, with 12 bases lying between them. The CDR3 loop is CASSYGVGGGNTIYF. DNA of the CDR3: TGTGCCAGCAGTTACGGGGTTGGAGGGGGAAACACCATATATTTT.

CDR3 region: CASSVAGSPNYGYTF. The CDR3 bases are TGTGCCAGCAGCGTAGCAGGGAGCCCTAACTATGGCTACACCTTC. The rearrangement links TRBV9 to TRBJ1-2, with D possibly being TRBD1 (5 bases). The V end lost 0 bases, the J end lost 0 bases, and 9 bases lay between the germline ends. CDR3 length equals 15 residues. CDR1 is SGDLS and CDR2 is YYNGEE in the germline V gene.

The chain recombines TRBV9 with TRBJ2-3; 9 bases are shared with TRBD1. This CDR3 comprises 18 residues. With 2 bases clipped from V and 3 bases from J, the junction kept 13 bases outside the gene matches. The germline gives CDR1 SGDLS, CDR2 YYNGEE. For the CDR3, the DNA is TGTGCCAGCAGCGTTTCCAGCTCTGGGACAGGGACGACAGATACGCAGTATTTT. This encodes CASSVSSSGTGTTDTQYF. The full variable domain, in which reference TRBV9 and TRBJ2-3 provide the parts outside the CDR3, is DSGVTQTPKHLITATGQRVTLRCSPRSGDLSVYWYQQSLDQGLQFLIQYYNGEERAKGNILERFSAQQFPDLHSELNLSSLELGDSALYFCASSVSSSGTGTTDTQYFGPGTRLTVL.

The chain uses TRBV7-6 and TRBJ2-5; D gene ambiguous. The CDR3 has 12 amino acids. The germline V gene has CDR1 SGHVS and CDR2 FNYEAQ. V was trimmed by 5 bases and J by 7 bases, leaving 11 bases between them. The CDR3 here is CASSPSVGTQYF. DNA of the CDR3: TGTGCCAGCAGCCCTAGTGTGGGGACCCAGTACTTC.

This clone was detected only a few times. J is TRBJ1-5 and V is TRBV19, with 8 bases matching TRBD1. V lost 8 bases to trimming and J lost 4 bases; unmatched junction nucleotides: 13. The CDR3 is 16 residues long. Germline loops: CDR1 LNHDA, CDR2 SQIVND (reference sequence). CDR3 in amino acids: CASSRPQGALNQPQHF. The CDR3 region has the DNA TGTGCCAGTTCCCGACCTCAGGGGGCACTAAATCAGCCCCAGCATTTT.

CDR3 in DNA: TGTGCCAGCAGCTTAACTGGTCCGGTGGCTAATGAAAAACTGTTTTTT. Its protein is CASSLTGPVANEKLFF. This rearrangement joins TRBV11-1 to TRBJ1-4; no clear D. This CDR3 region has 16 residues. Germline loops: CDR1 SGHAT, CDR2 FQDESV (reference sequence). Trimming shortened V by 2 bases and J by 3 bases, and 13 bases separated the two germline ends.

J is TRBJ2-1 and V is TRBV5-1, with 7 bases identical to TRBD1. The germline CDR1 and CDR2 sequences are SGHRS and YFSETQ. After removal of 0 bases from V and 7 bases from J, the junction contained 7 bases not matched to a gene. This CDR3 spans 15 amino acids. CDR3 in DNA: TGCGCCAGCAGCTTGGGGGTAGCGACAGGGAATGAGCAGTTCTTC. Translating gives CASSLGVATGNEQFF.

Here the CDR3 reads CASSWGLNTEAFF. CDR3 in DNA: TGTGCCAGCAGCTGGGGACTGAACACTGAAGCTTTCTTT. V gene TRBV7-9 combines with J gene TRBJ1-1; tentative D call: TRBD1 (5 bases). V lost 4 bases, J lost 0 bases, and 6 bases lay in between. The CDR3 extends over 13 amino acids. CDR1 and CDR2 (germline): SEHNR, FQNEAQ (reference sequence).

The rearrangement joins TRBV5-8 to TRBJ1-2; D gene ambiguous. The CDR3 is made up of 16 amino acids. From germline, CDR1 is SGHTS and CDR2 YDEGEE. V lost 0 bases and J 4 bases, leaving 16 bases between the germline ends. CDR3 bases: TGTGCCAGCAGCTTGGCCGGTCAACCGCAGAGCTATGGCTACACCTTC. Amino acids: CASSLAGQPQSYGYTF.

This clone turned up a few times. In DNA, the CDR3 is TGTGCCAGCAGCTTGTGGGAGGGAACACCGAGCAATCAGCCCCAGCATTTT. Translated, it gives CASSLWEGTPSNQPQHF. The chain employs TRBV5-6 and TRBJ1-5; D gene unclear. The CDR3 is made up of 17 amino acids. Germline V gives CDR1 SGHDT, CDR2 YYEEEE. V was shortened by 1 base and J by 1 base, with 15 bases between the two germline ends.